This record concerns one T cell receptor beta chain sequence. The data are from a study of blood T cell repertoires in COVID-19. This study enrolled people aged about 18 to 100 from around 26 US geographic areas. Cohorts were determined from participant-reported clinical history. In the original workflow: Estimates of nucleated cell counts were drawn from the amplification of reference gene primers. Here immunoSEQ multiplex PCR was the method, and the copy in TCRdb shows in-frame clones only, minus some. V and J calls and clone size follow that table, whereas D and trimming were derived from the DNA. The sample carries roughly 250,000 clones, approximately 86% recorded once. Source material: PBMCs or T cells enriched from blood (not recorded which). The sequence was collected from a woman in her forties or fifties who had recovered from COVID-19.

CDR3: CASRGWEGHTGELFF. The CDR3 coding sequence is TGTGCCAGCAGGGGGTGGGAGGGACACACCGGGGAGCTGTTTTTT. The chain has TRBV27 and TRBJ2-2; 7 nucleotides agree with TRBD2. The germline gives CDR1 MNHEY, CDR2 SMNVEV (reference sequence). V dropped 6 bases and J dropped 3; count of bases not matched to a gene: 7. This CDR3 comprises 15 residues.